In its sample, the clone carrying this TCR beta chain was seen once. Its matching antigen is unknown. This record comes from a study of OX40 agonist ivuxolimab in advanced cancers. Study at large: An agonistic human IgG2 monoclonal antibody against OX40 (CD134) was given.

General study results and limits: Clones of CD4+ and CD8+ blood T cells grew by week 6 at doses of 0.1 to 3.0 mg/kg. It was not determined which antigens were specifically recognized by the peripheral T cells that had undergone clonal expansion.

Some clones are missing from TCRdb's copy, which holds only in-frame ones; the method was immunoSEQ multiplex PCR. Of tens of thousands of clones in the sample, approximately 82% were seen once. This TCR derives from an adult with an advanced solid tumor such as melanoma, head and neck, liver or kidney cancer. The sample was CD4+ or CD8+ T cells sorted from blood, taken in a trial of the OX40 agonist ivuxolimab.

This CDR3 is CASSQAGGNTIYF. The CDR3 nucleotides read TGTGCCAGCAGTCAAGCGGGGGGAAACACCATATATTTT. This rearrangement joins TRBV6-5 to TRBJ1-3; D gene unclear. The CDR3 loop spans 13 amino acids. Trimming pared 5 bases from V and 4 bases from J, leaving 9 bases between. In germline, CDR1 is MNHEY, CDR2 SVGAGI.